Presented here are 19 T cell receptor beta chains from one specimen sequenced in a study of blood T cell repertoires in COVID-19. Assay used: immunoSEQ multiplex PCR; TCRdb lists only in-frame clones, some missing. The repertoire holds about 270,000 clones, with 85% to 95% as singletons. The sequencing sample was made of PBMCs or T cells enriched from blood (not recorded which). These receptors all come from a middle-aged man who had been exposed to COVID-19.

CDR3 in amino acids: CASSVNNQGEGYTF. DNA of the CDR3: TGCGCCAGCAGCGTGAACAACCAGGGGGAGGGCTACACCTTC. The chain carries TRBV5-1 and TRBJ1-2; 7 bases map to TRBD1. Losses at the gene ends were 4 bases for V and 8 bases for J; bases not matched to a gene: 11. The germline CDR1 and CDR2 sequences are SGHRS and YFSETQ. This CDR3 has 14 amino acids.

The rearrangement uses TRBV28 and TRBJ2-7; D is unresolved. Per the germline V gene, CDR1 is MDHEN and CDR2 is SYDVKM. The CDR3 covers 13 residues. V lost 7 bases, J lost 2 bases, and 12 bases lay in between. In nucleotides, the CDR3 is TGTGCCAGCACCCGCGCTCTGACCTACGAGCAGTACTTC. Translating gives CASTRALTYEQYF.

The genes are TRBV28 and TRBJ2-2; tentatively, D is TRBD1 (6 bases). The CDR3 covers 14 residues. The germline CDR1 and CDR2 sequences are MDHEN and SYDVKM. V gave up 6 bases and J gave up 3 bases, with 11 bases separating them. The CDR3 region has the DNA TGTGCCAGCAGGGAACAGGGATACACCGGGGAGCTGTTTTTT. Translated: CASREQGYTGELFF.

The CDR3 DNA reads TGCGCCAGCAACGGAGACTTCAGGGGGTCCCAGTATTTT. This codes for CASNGDFRGSQYF. The chain joins TRBV5-1 to TRBJ2-3, with 7 bases matching TRBD1. The trim removed 6 bases at V and 12 bases at J, leaving 13 bases unmatched. The CDR3 is made up of 13 amino acids. Germline values: CDR1 SGHRS, CDR2 YFSETQ.

The chain is built from TRBV7-6 and TRBJ2-3; D is unclear. The CDR3 covers 15 residues. Per germline, CDR1 SGHVS and CDR2 FNYEAQ. The germline V and J ends were trimmed by 7 bases and 0 bases, with 14 bases remaining between them. The CDR3, as DNA: TGTGCCAGCACCTGGAGCCAACATAGCACAGATACGCAGTATTTT. Protein: CASTWSQHSTDTQYF.

The chain has TRBV5-1 and TRBJ2-5; maybe TRBD2 (7 bases). The CDR3 runs 16 residues. Looked up from germline, CDR1 is SGHRS and CDR2 is YFSETQ. The V and J ends lost 6 bases and 4 bases respectively, with 22 bases between them. DNA of the CDR3: TGCGCCAGCAATCTGGGGGCTAGCGGAGGGGTAGAGACCCAGTACTTC. This sequence encodes CASNLGASGGVETQYF. The full variable domain, its missing parts supplied by reference TRBV5-1 and TRBJ2-5, is KAGVTQTPRYLIKTRGQQVTLSCSPISGHRSVSWYQQTPGQGLQFLFEYFSETQRNKGNFPGRFSGRQFSNSRSEMNVSTLELGDSALYLCASNLGASGGVETQYFGPGTRLLVL.

J is TRBJ2-1 and V is TRBV5-4; 10 nucleotides agree with TRBD2. Losses at the gene ends were 4 bases for V and 0 bases for J; bases not matched to a gene: 4. The CDR3 is 16 amino acids. The germline V gene encodes CDR1 SGHNT and CDR2 YYREEE (reference sequence). The CDR3 region is CASSRAGGSSYNEQFF. In nucleotides, the CDR3 is TGTGCCAGCAGCCGAGCGGGAGGGAGCTCCTACAATGAGCAGTTCTTC.

This clone was observed a single time. The J gene is TRBJ2-3, the V gene TRBV11-3; the match to TRBD2 covers 14 bases. Germline V gene data show CDR1 as SGHNT and CDR2 as YENEEA. The CDR3 length is 16 residues. J was trimmed by 1 base and V by 5 bases; bases with no gene match: 2. CDR3 protein: CASSRGLAGGTDTQYF. CDR3 coding DNA: TGTGCCAGCAGCCGGGGACTAGCGGGGGGCACAGATACGCAGTATTTT.

The chain couples TRBV30 to TRBJ2-7; D is unclear. The germline V gene encodes CDR1 GTSNPN and CDR2 SVGIG (reference sequence). Trimming removed 0 bases at V and 4 bases at J, with 13 bases between. The CDR3 has 14 residues. For the CDR3, the DNA is TGTGCCTGGAGTGTTATCGGTGGGCTATACGAGCAGTACTTC. It translates to CAWSVIGGLYEQYF.

CDR3 in amino acids: CASSLAGRFYEQYF. The CDR3 nucleotides are TGTGCCAGCAGCTTGGCCGGTAGATTCTACGAGCAGTACTTC. J is TRBJ2-7 and V is TRBV5-4; D not certain. The CDR3 totals 14 residues. V lost 0 bases to trimming and J lost 3 bases, with 10 bases between them. Germline-derived CDR1 and CDR2 are SGHNT and YYREEE (reference sequence).

In this sample, this clone turned up once. The chain uses TRBV5-1 and TRBJ2-7, with 9 bases identical to TRBD2. The V gene end was trimmed by 5 bases and the J gene end by 5 bases; junction bases not matched to a gene: 8. CDR3 length: 14 amino acids. CDR1 is SGHRS, CDR2 YFSETQ, per germline. The CDR3 sequence: CASRFSGRDNEQYF. CDR3 nucleotide sequence: TGCGCCAGCAGATTTAGCGGGAGAGATAACGAGCAGTACTTC. Using reference TRBV5-1 and TRBJ2-7 for the parts outside the CDR3, the full variable domain is KAGVTQTPRYLIKTRGQQVTLSCSPISGHRSVSWYQQTPGQGLQFLFEYFSETQRNKGNFPGRFSGRQFSNSRSEMNVSTLELGDSALYLCASRFSGRDNEQYFGPGTRLTVT.

This CDR3 reads CASSPRGGGTGELFF. The DNA for the CDR3 is TGTGCCAGCAGCCCACGGGGGGGTGGCACCGGGGAGCTGTTTTTT. The V and J genes are TRBV7-2 and TRBJ2-2, with 8 nucleotides matching TRBD2. The V gene's germline CDR1 is SGHTA and CDR2 FQGNSA. This CDR3 has 15 residues. J lost 4 bases, V lost 5 bases, and 6 bases had no gene match.

V is TRBV7-6 and J is TRBJ2-5; 7 bases agree with TRBD2. From germline, CDR1 is SGHVS and CDR2 FNYEAQ. This CDR3 is built from 16 residues. The junction had 11 bases not matched to a gene; V was cut back by 3 bases and J by 4 bases. Here the CDR3 DNA reads TGTGCCAGCAGCTTTGTAGCGGGCCAGTTTTCAGAGACCCAGTACTTC. Protein product: CASSFVAGQFSETQYF.

The rearrangement joins TRBV5-1 to TRBJ2-7; no clear D gene. The CDR3 is made up of 13 amino acids. CDR1 is SGHRS, CDR2 YFSETQ, per germline. The germline V and J ends were trimmed by 2 bases and 1 base, with 7 bases remaining between them. CDR3 nucleotide sequence: TGCGCCAGCAGCTTCCCCGAGTCCTACGAGCAGTACTTC. It codes for CASSFPESYEQYF.

The chain uses TRBV11-3 and TRBJ1-1; D is ambiguous. V shed 3 bases and J shed 5 bases, with 7 bases lying between them. This CDR3 has 12 residues. Germline loops: CDR1 SGHNT, CDR2 YENEEA. The CDR3 reads CASSLIRTEAFF. DNA of the CDR3: TGTGCCAGCAGCTTGATCCGGACTGAAGCTTTCTTT.

The chain uses TRBV7-9 and TRBJ1-1; D uncertain. The V end was cut by 2 bases, the J end by 0 bases, with 13 bases between. The CDR3 covers 16 residues. CDR1 is SEHNR and CDR2 is FQNEAQ in the germline V gene (reference sequence). CDR3 coding DNA: TGTGCCAGCAGCTTATCCTGGGCCTCTATGAACACTGAAGCTTTCTTT. It is translated as CASSLSWASMNTEAFF.

The J gene is TRBJ1-2, the V gene TRBV4-2, with TRBD1 matching 8 bases. The V segment lost 1 base and the J segment 7 bases; nucleotides outside the gene matches: 11. The germline V gene encodes CDR1 LGHNA and CDR2 YNFKEQ. The CDR3 runs 16 residues. CDR3 DNA sequence: TGTGCCAGCAGCCAAGGGGGGACGGGACAGGTCGCTGGCTACACCTTC. Its protein product is CASSQGGTGQVAGYTF.

The rearrangement links TRBV4-2 to TRBJ1-5; 8 bases are a match to TRBD1. V lost 2 bases to trimming and J lost 4 bases; unmatched junction nucleotides: 4. This CDR3 contains 15 residues. Germline loops: CDR1 LGHNA, CDR2 YNFKEQ. As DNA, the CDR3 is TGTGCCAGCAGCCAATTGGACAGGGAAAATCAGCCCCAGCATTTT. This sequence encodes CASSQLDRENQPQHF.

This chain connects TRBV5-1 to TRBJ2-2; perhaps TRBD2 as D (5 bases). The germline V and J ends were trimmed by 2 bases and 4 bases, with 12 bases remaining between them. The CDR3 extends over 15 amino acids. Germline CDR1 SGHRS, CDR2 YFSETQ. Here the CDR3 DNA reads TGCGCCAGCAGCTTAAGCGGCGCAGGCACCGGGGAGCTGTTTTTT. It codes for CASSLSGAGTGELFF.